Listed below are T cell receptor beta chains from one sample, sequenced in a study of blood T cell repertoires in COVID-19. Repertoires were generated with immunoSEQ multiplex PCR, while TCRdb's copy carries only in-frame clones and drops some. The sample includes hundreds of thousands of clones, 80% to 90% of them seen just once. Sequenced input: PBMCs or T cells enriched from blood (not recorded which). These receptors were collected from a woman between 50 and 59 years old in a cohort exposed to, infected with or recovered from COVID-19 (not recorded which). The CDR3 runs from the conserved cysteine through the conserved F or W. D genes are given only for firm matches. A row's size may be missing; if present it is once, few, many or a size class.

d_gene: .
j_gene: TRBJ2-2
v_gene: TRBV6-5
abundance: once
CDR3aa: CASSYRGGSTGELFF
CDR3nt: TGTGCCAGCAGTTACAGGGGGGGGAGCACCGGGGAGCTGTTTTTT

d_gene: .
j_gene: TRBJ1-2
v_gene: TRBV4-3
abundance: once
CDR3aa: CASSQVRDYGYTF
CDR3nt: TGCGCCAGCAGCCAAGTTCGTGACTATGGCTACACCTTC

d_gene: TRBD2
j_gene: TRBJ2-3
v_gene: TRBV10-2
abundance: .
CDR3aa: CASLAGDRYTDTQYF
CDR3nt: TGCGCCAGCCTAGCGGGGGACCGATACACAGATACGCAGTATTTT

d_gene: .
j_gene: TRBJ1-1
v_gene: TRBV7-2
abundance: .
CDR3aa: CASSLVGQGVATEAFF
CDR3nt: TGTGCCAGCAGCTTGGTGGGGCAGGGTGTTGCCACTGAAGCTTTCTTT

d_gene: TRBD1
j_gene: TRBJ1-2
v_gene: TRBV19
abundance: .
CDR3aa: CASRSGQGNGYTF
CDR3nt: TGTGCCAGTAGGTCGGGACAGGGTAACGGCTACACCTTC

d_gene: .
j_gene: TRBJ1-5
v_gene: TRBV6-2/TRBV6-3
abundance: .
CDR3aa: CASSSGHPERNNQPQHF
CDR3nt: TGTGCCAGCAGCTCTGGACACCCCGAACGGAACAATCAGCCCCAGCATTTT

d_gene: .
j_gene: TRBJ2-6
v_gene: TRBV28
abundance: many
CDR3aa: CASSPGSSHSGANVLTF
CDR3nt: TGTGCCAGCAGTCCCGGGTCGTCGCACTCTGGGGCCAACGTCCTGACTTTC

d_gene: .
j_gene: TRBJ2-2
v_gene: TRBV5-5
abundance: .
CDR3aa: CASSASAGELFF
CDR3nt: TGTGCCAGCAGCGCCTCGGCCGGGGAGCTGTTTTTT

d_gene: .
j_gene: TRBJ1-5
v_gene: TRBV7-2
abundance: once
CDR3aa: CASSLARLGLQPQHF
CDR3nt: TGTGCCAGCAGCTTAGCGAGGCTTGGACTACAGCCCCAGCATTTT

d_gene: .
j_gene: TRBJ2-2
v_gene: TRBV5-1
abundance: few
CDR3aa: CASIMLVAGDGTGELFF
CDR3nt: TGCGCCAGCATAATGCTCGTGGCAGGGGACGGCACCGGGGAGCTGTTTTTT

d_gene: .
j_gene: TRBJ2-3
v_gene: TRBV6-4
abundance: .
CDR3aa: CASSDNSIKQYF
CDR3nt: TGTGCCAGCAGTGACAACTCAATCAAGCAGTATTTT

d_gene: TRBD1
j_gene: TRBJ1-1
v_gene: TRBV7-2
abundance: .
CDR3aa: CASSSTGGLHTEAFF
CDR3nt: TGTGCCAGCAGCTCGACAGGGGGCTTGCACACTGAAGCTTTCTTT

d_gene: .
j_gene: TRBJ1-1
v_gene: TRBV6-2/TRBV6-3
abundance: .
CDR3aa: CASSYADSNTEAFF
CDR3nt: TGTGCCAGCAGTTACGCTGACAGTAACACTGAAGCTTTCTTT

d_gene: .
j_gene: TRBJ1-2
v_gene: TRBV11-2
abundance: .
CDR3aa: CASSLPRGRGYGYTF
CDR3nt: TGTGCCAGCAGCTTACCGCGAGGGAGGGGCTATGGCTACACCTTC

d_gene: .
j_gene: TRBJ1-4
v_gene: TRBV29-1
abundance: .
CDR3aa: CSVDLGQGEKLFF
CDR3nt: TGCAGCGTTGATCTCGGACAAGGCGAAAAACTGTTTTTT

d_gene: .
j_gene: TRBJ1-5
v_gene: TRBV30
abundance: .
CDR3aa: CAWSSGGGNQPQHF
CDR3nt: TGTGCCTGGAGTTCAGGCGGGGGCAATCAGCCCCAGCATTTT